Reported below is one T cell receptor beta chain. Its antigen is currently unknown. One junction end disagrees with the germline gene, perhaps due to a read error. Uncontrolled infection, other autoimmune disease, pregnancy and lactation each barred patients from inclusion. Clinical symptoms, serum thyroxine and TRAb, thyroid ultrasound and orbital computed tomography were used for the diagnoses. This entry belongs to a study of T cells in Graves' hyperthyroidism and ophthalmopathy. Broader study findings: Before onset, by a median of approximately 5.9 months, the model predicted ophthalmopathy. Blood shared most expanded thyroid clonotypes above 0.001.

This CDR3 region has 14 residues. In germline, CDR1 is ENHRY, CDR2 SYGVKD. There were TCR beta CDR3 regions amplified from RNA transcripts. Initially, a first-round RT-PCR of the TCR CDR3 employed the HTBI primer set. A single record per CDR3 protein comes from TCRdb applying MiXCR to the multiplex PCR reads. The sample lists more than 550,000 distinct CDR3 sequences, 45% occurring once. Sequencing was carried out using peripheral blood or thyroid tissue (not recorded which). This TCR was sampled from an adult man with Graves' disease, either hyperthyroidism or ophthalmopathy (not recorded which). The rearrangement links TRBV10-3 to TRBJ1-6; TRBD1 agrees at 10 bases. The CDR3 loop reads CASIDRGPAETQYF. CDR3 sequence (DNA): TGTGCCAGCATAGACAGGGGGCCGGCGGAGACCCAGTACTTT.